What follows describes a single T cell receptor beta chain. Its target is unknown. Constant-region reverse primers amplified full-length variable regions, followed by semi-nested Nested Universal Primer A PCR. TCRdb recomputed calls from the 5' RACE reads with MiXCR, one row per CDR3 protein. The table shows tens of thousands of distinct CDR3 sequences, with 20% to 25% occurring only once. Findings of the study overall: The larger-cohort validation was restricted to a single TCR beta V-J rearrangement rather than whole repertoires. Tumor Treg TCRs overlapped most with tumor naive CD4+ cells. Tumor memory CD4+ T cell TCR gene usage clustered with blood and lymph node memory CD4+ cells and lymph node naive CD4+ cells.

Treg sorting used a CD4+CD25+CD127-/low gate. The V end was cut by 2 bases, the J end by 4 bases, with 8 bases between. CDR1 SGHTA and CDR2 FQGNSA come from the germline V gene. The CDR3 contains 14 residues. The rearrangement uses TRBV7-2 and TRBJ2-2; no reliable D call. The sequence came from a female donor with breast cancer. The sequencing input was Tregs sorted from a lymph node. CDR3 amino acids: CASSLLVSTGELFF. In DNA, the CDR3 is TGTGCCAGCAGCTTACTAGTTAGCACCGGGGAGCTGTTTTTT.